The subject of this entry is one T cell receptor beta chain. This record comes from a study of OX40 agonist ivuxolimab in advanced cancers. The junction had 6 bases not matched to a gene; V was cut back by 2 bases and J by 8 bases. Per germline, CDR1 SGHRS and CDR2 YFSETQ. The CDR3 is 13 amino acids. Profiling relied on immunoSEQ multiplex PCR, and the TCRdb table lists in-frame clones only, not all of them. The table has about 35,000 clones, around three quarters seen once. The chain is built from TRBV5-1 and TRBJ1-1; 7 nucleotides agree with TRBD1. Material: CD4+ or CD8+ T cells sorted from blood, obtained in a trial of the OX40 agonist ivuxolimab. The receptor's source is an adult with an advanced solid tumor such as melanoma, head and neck, liver or kidney cancer. The CDR3 bases are TGCGCCAGCAGCTTCCCAGGGGGTACCGAAGCTTTCTTT. It translates to CASSFPGGTEAFF. The whole variable domain, filled in from reference TRBV5-1 and TRBJ1-1, reads KAGVTQTPRYLIKTRGQQVTLSCSPISGHRSVSWYQQTPGQGLQFLFEYFSETQRNKGNFPGRFSGRQFSNSRSEMNVSTLELGDSALYLCASSFPGGTEAFFGQGTRLTVV.